These 19 T cell receptor beta chains share one sample of origin, sequenced in a study of T cell changes during pregnancy in multiple sclerosis. TCRdb's copy holds only in-frame clones and misses some; the assay was immunoSEQ multiplex PCR. The data contain approximately 72,000 clones, around nine tenths of them singletons. The sample was peripheral blood, taken in the first trimester of pregnancy. The receptors originated from a female donor in good health, enrolled as a control in a pregnancy study.

The chain couples TRBV28 to TRBJ2-7, with D perhaps matching TRBD2 (6 bases). Trimming stripped 6 bases from V and 3 bases from J, with 18 bases between. This CDR3 spans 15 amino acids. CDR1 and CDR2 from the germline V gene are MDHEN and SYDVKM. In nucleotides, the CDR3 is TGTGCCAGCAGCCTCACGGGGGAGTTGATCTACGAGCAGTACTTC. Its translation is CASSLTGELIYEQYF.

This chain connects TRBV7-9 to TRBJ2-7; 7 nucleotides match TRBD1. The J segment lost 6 bases and the V segment lost 1 base, leaving 0 bases of the junction unmatched. The CDR3 contains 12 residues. Germline V gene lookup returns CDR1 SEHNR and CDR2 FQNEAQ (reference sequence). CDR3 sequence reads: CASSLGDSEQYF. Here the CDR3 DNA reads TGTGCCAGCAGCTTAGGGGACAGCGAGCAGTACTTC. Complete variable domain (other parts from reference TRBV7-9 and TRBJ2-7): DTGVSQNPRHKITKRGQNVTFRCDPISEHNRLYWYRQTLGQGPEFLTYFQNEAQLEKSRLLSDRFSAERPKGSFSTLEIQRTEQGDSAMYLCASSLGDSEQYFGPGTRLTVT.

J is TRBJ2-1 and V is TRBV5-1; D perhaps matches TRBD1 (5 bases). CDR1 is SGHRS and CDR2 is YFSETQ in the germline V gene. V lost 3 bases, J lost 8 bases, and 12 bases lay in between. The CDR3 has 13 amino acids. CDR3 in amino acids: CASSSSTVDEQFF. For the CDR3, the DNA is TGCGCCAGCAGCTCATCGACAGTCGATGAGCAGTTCTTC.

The chain recombines TRBV5-4 with TRBJ2-5; D possibly corresponds to TRBD2 (6 bases). The V gene's germline CDR1 is SGHNT and CDR2 YYREEE (reference sequence). With 2 bases removed from V and 5 bases from J, the gap between germline ends came to 10 bases. The CDR3 has 13 amino acids. CDR3 amino acids: CASSLGLKETQYF. CDR3 in DNA: TGTGCCAGCAGCTTAGGACTAAAGGAGACCCAGTACTTC.

This chain connects TRBV20-1 to TRBJ2-4, with 8 nucleotides matching TRBD2. Germline trimming cut 7 bases from V and 7 bases from J; bases unmatched to any gene: 3. Germline-derived CDR1 and CDR2 are DFQATT and SNEGSKA (reference sequence). This CDR3 has 11 residues. The CDR3 region is CSVSGINIQYF. CDR3 coding DNA: TGCAGTGTTAGCGGGATTAACATTCAGTACTTC.

The rearrangement links TRBV27 to TRBJ2-5; 8 bases line up with TRBD1. In germline, CDR1 is MNHEY, CDR2 SMNVEV (reference sequence). After removal of 3 bases from V and 0 bases from J, the junction contained 6 bases not matched to a gene. There are 16 residues in the CDR3. The CDR3 nucleotides read TGTGCCAGCAGTTTTTCAGGGGGCGACTACCAAGAGACCCAGTACTTC. This sequence encodes CASSFSGGDYQETQYF.

The CDR3 DNA follows: TGTGCCAGCGGGGGCTTGACACCATACGAGCAGTACTTC. Amino acids: CASGGLTPYEQYF. The V call is TRBV27, the J call TRBJ2-7; D is possibly TRBD1 (6 bases). The length of the CDR3 is 13 residues. CDR1 is MNHEY and CDR2 is SMNVEV in the germline V gene (reference sequence). Trimming removed 8 bases from V and 4 bases from J, with 15 bases in between.

The rearrangement links TRBV5-8 to TRBJ1-5; a possible D gene is TRBD1 (5 bases). The CDR3 contains 15 residues. Per germline, CDR1 SGHTS and CDR2 YDEGEE. The V and J ends lost 5 bases and 0 bases respectively, with 12 bases between them. As DNA, the CDR3 is TGTGCCAGCAGTGCTGGACAACATAGCAATCAGCCCCAGCATTTT. This encodes CASSAGQHSNQPQHF.

The chain carries TRBV20-1 and TRBJ2-3; weak D call: TRBD2 (5 bases). Germline V gives CDR1 DFQATT, CDR2 SNEGSKA (reference sequence). Trimming removed 5 bases from V and 5 bases from J, with 8 bases in between. The length of the CDR3 is 11 residues. The CDR3 DNA sequence: TGCAGTGCTCCCCGGGGAGATACGCAGTATTTT. Encoded protein: CSAPRGDTQYF.

V gene TRBV4-2 combines with J gene TRBJ2-5; 7 bases map to TRBD2. CDR1 and CDR2 (germline): LGHNA, YNFKEQ. The CDR3 sequence is 15 residues long. V dropped 2 bases and J dropped 5; count of bases not matched to a gene: 8. Here the CDR3 DNA reads TGTGCCAGCAGCCAAATACCGGGACTATTGGAGACCCAGTACTTC. It is translated as CASSQIPGLLETQYF.

The V gene is TRBV11-2, the J gene TRBJ2-1; 8 bases are shared with TRBD2. V dropped 1 base and J dropped 9; count of bases not matched to a gene: 8. Germline CDR1 SGHAT, CDR2 FQNNGV. The CDR3 has 15 amino acids. The CDR3 sequence is CASSLGGSGKVEQFF. CDR3 sequence (DNA): TGTGCCAGCAGCTTAGGTGGTAGCGGGAAAGTTGAGCAGTTCTTC.

The gene calls are TRBV5-1 and TRBJ2-5, with D perhaps matching TRBD2 (7 bases). The length of the CDR3 is 13 residues. In germline, CDR1 is SGHRS, CDR2 YFSETQ. V dropped 5 bases and J dropped 4 bases, with 12 bases sitting between them. CDR3 sequence (DNA): TGCGCCAGCAGTCAGGGAGGGGGAGAGACCCAGTACTTC. It translates to CASSQGGGETQYF.

V gene TRBV25-1 combines with J gene TRBJ2-5, with 8 nucleotides matching TRBD2. The CDR3 extends over 16 amino acids. Trimming took 5 bases from V and 4 from J; bases not matched to a gene: 12. From germline, CDR1 is MGHDK and CDR2 SYGVNS. In nucleotides, the CDR3 is TGTGCCAGCAGTTCCACTAGCGGTAAAAGTTCAGAGACCCAGTACTTC. Translated: CASSSTSGKSSETQYF.

The rearrangement joins TRBV5-4 to TRBJ2-7; TRBD1 matches at 10 bases. Trimming took 4 bases from V and 3 from J; bases not matched to a gene: 7. The length of the CDR3 is 15 residues. CDR1 and CDR2 from the germline V gene are SGHNT and YYREEE (reference sequence). The CDR3 DNA reads TGTGCCAGCAGCCCGGGACAGGGGAATTTCTACGAGCAGTACTTC. Its translation is CASSPGQGNFYEQYF.

The chain combines TRBV7-9 with TRBJ1-5, with 7 bases fitting TRBD1. Trimming cost V 5 bases and J 1 base; bases outside gene matches: 2. Germline CDR1 reads SEHNR; CDR2 reads FQNEAQ (reference sequence). The CDR3 is 14 residues long. The CDR3: CASSPGGSNQPQHF. In DNA, the CDR3 is TGTGCCAGCAGCCCAGGGGGGAGCAATCAGCCCCAGCATTTT.

The CDR3: CASSDSPGGYGYTF. The CDR3 nucleotides are TGTGCCAGCAGTGACTCGCCAGGGGGCTATGGCTACACCTTC. This chain joins TRBV6-4 and TRBJ1-2, with 7 bases that match TRBD1. The germline gives CDR1 MRHNA, CDR2 SNTAGT. J gave up 4 bases and V 0 bases, and 2 bases lay outside the gene matches. The length of the CDR3 is 14 residues.

A few counts support this clone. The chain combines TRBV4-2 with TRBJ1-5; possible D gene TRBD1, 6 bases. The CDR3 spans 17 residues. Deletions cut 4 bases from V and 1 base from J, with 17 bases between. CDR1 LGHNA and CDR2 YNFKEQ come from the germline V gene. CDR3 DNA: TGTGCCAGCAGCCTAGAACCGTACAGGGCCAGCAATCAGCCCCAGCATTTT. Protein: CASSLEPYRASNQPQHF.

The chain uses TRBV29-1 and TRBJ2-1; TRBD1 is a possible D gene (5 bases). This CDR3 has 14 amino acids. Per germline, CDR1 SQVTM and CDR2 ANQGSEA. Between the trimmed V and J ends, which lost 2 bases and 0 bases, there was a span of 8 bases. CDR3 in DNA: TGCAGCGTTGAAAAGGGGTTCTCCTACAATGAGCAGTTCTTC. As protein: CSVEKGFSYNEQFF.

The V and J genes are TRBV6-1 and TRBJ1-1; a weak D match, TRBD1 (6 bases). Trimming pared 6 bases from V and 1 base from J, leaving 9 bases between. CDR1 is MNHNS, CDR2 SASEGT, per germline. There are 13 residues in the CDR3. Here the CDR3 reads CASRRTENTEAFF. Written as DNA, the CDR3 is TGTGCCAGCAGACGGACAGAGAACACTGAAGCTTTCTTT.